This T cell receptor beta chain was observed in a study of beta chain features in type 1 diabetes (dated by TCRdb to about 2018). Background on the whole study: Mean age, gender distribution, total cell number and subset yield did not differ between patients and healthy donors. Naive and central memory subsets were obtained from all 30 or so donors, but regulatory and stem cell-like memory subsets were isolated from only 8 patients and roughly eight healthy donors. Across all samples, approximately 100 million sorted cells were examined, and cell number per subset correlated strongly with RNA yield. In the study, recently diagnosed type 1 diabetes patients and matched healthy donors were compared on the TCRB repertoires of their sorted circulating CD4+ T cell subsets.

This clone turned up a few times. Its antigen is still unknown. No much larger clone exists at a distance of one base, and base qualities are not known. A single peripheral blood draw of approximately 0.11 L on average was collected from each donor into heparinised tubes. A BD FACSAria II and a panel including CD45RO, CCR7, CD25, CD127, CD95 and CD27 were used to sort naive, central memory, regulatory and stem cell-like memory CD4+ T cells. All sorted populations exceeded 95% purity. PBMCs were isolated right away by Lymphoprep density gradient centrifugation and were stained directly, without culture. So that batch effects would be minimized, each experiment stained and sorted samples in pairs, pairing one healthy donor with one patient. The full study reports these points: PCR might favor shorter templates, but patient and control samples were amplified and corrected together, so any skew would affect both groups equally. Naive, central memory and regulatory TCRB repertoires appeared to be more similar among patients than among healthy donors. HLA sub-analyses involved small numbers of individuals, so any influence of HLA type on TCRB rearrangement remained unresolved. Because cDNA rather than genomic DNA was sequenced, highly expressing activated cells could have been over-represented, although no difference in activation and CD3 levels was found between groups. At VDJ recombination sites, patients with type 1 diabetes made fewer insertions and deleted more nucleotides, a pattern implying thymic rearrangement abnormalities. A moderate but significant shortening of TCRB CDR3 length was observed in type 1 diabetes patients in all four CD4+ subsets.

Its CDR3 holds 13 amino acids, cysteine through phenylalanine. Left in the record is the CDR3 DNA by itself, 39 bases read in frame from the first base. For CDR1 and CDR2, the germline V gene lists SGHAT and FQNNGV. The V end gives up 3 bases and the J end 6 bases, leaving 2 bases in the junction not matched to a gene. The entire isolated RNA was reverse transcribed using the High Capacity cDNA Reverse Transcription Kit, and thus expressed TCRB transcripts were sequenced. Deep immunoSEQ sequencing was applied to naive, central memory and regulatory T cell samples, giving an average of roughly 3.3 million total reads per sample. Sorted cells were lysed in RLT buffer and RNA was extracted with DNase-treated RNeasy Micro or Mini kits, depending on cell number. Each cell subset was processed separately to prevent cross-contamination, with patient and healthy donor samples processed together. TCRB sequences were amplified from cDNA with the immunoSEQ multiplex PCR, producing 87-bp fragments spanning the CDR3 region. Sequencing of the amplicons was performed on the Illumina HiSeq platform. Processing in the source paper ran as follows. PCR bias was corrected computationally using synthetic template baselines, and reads within Hamming distance 2 were collapsed, with unmergeable singletons discarded. Reads were aligned to IMGT to assign V, D and J genes, CDR3 length, and insertions or deletions at six rearrangement sites. Within each subset, clonotype counts were normalized to sorted cell number, after which true diversity and Gini coefficients were computed with the tcR R package. The overlap coefficient, calculated on TCRB nucleotide sequences, was used to measure repertoire sharing. The source is immuneACCESS, and TCRdb retained only in-frame sequences with V and J called. Part of the clones is not carried over; for the studies checked, unresolved V genes explain less than half of this, and the remainder is unexplained. V, J and clone size are those of that table, while D and trimming were read from the DNA. The sample profile shows 130,000 to 150,000 clones; about 7% of them were found once. The ten largest clones add up to 1.3% to 1.5% of the sample.

The chain is encoded by TRBV11-2 joined to TRBJ1-2; 9 middle bases align to TRBD1. The TCR sequence derives from a woman aged 25 to 39 in good health. Sequencing was performed on central memory CD4+ T cells from blood. At the DNA level, the sequence is TGTGCCAGCAGCTTTTGGGACAGGGATGGCTACACCTTC. It specifies CASSFWDRDGYTF.